One and the same sample provided the 22 T cell receptor beta chains below, sequenced in a study of T cell responses to AZD1222 COVID-19 vaccine. Assay used: immunoSEQ multiplex PCR; TCRdb lists only in-frame clones, some missing. The sample records some 120,000 clones, 85% to 95% being singletons. Sequences were derived from peripheral blood, sampled on day 0 of AZD1222 vaccination. The source of these receptors is an adult in good health.

This clone appeared a single time. The gene calls are TRBV10-3 and TRBJ1-6; D remains unclear. The germline gives CDR1 ENHRY, CDR2 SYGVKD. The germline V and J ends were trimmed by 2 bases and 9 bases, with 8 bases remaining between them. The CDR3 is made up of 13 amino acids. The CDR3 nucleotides are TGTGCCATCAGTGAGGACTCGGCTTCACCCCTCCACTTT. It codes for CAISEDSASPLHF.

The chain combines TRBV18 with TRBJ2-5; 8 bases map to TRBD1. This CDR3 comprises 14 residues. V shed 6 bases, J shed 2 bases, and the junction held 5 bases outside the gene matches. Germline V lookup: CDR1 KGHSH, CDR2 LQKENI. The CDR3 coding sequence is TGTGCCAGCTCTCCGGACAGGGTGCAAGAGACCCAGTACTTC. This codes for CASSPDRVQETQYF.

In DNA form, the CDR3 reads TGTGCCAGCAGCTTGTTTCAGGGGAACTCACCCCTCCACTTT. Translated: CASSLFQGNSPLHF. The V call is TRBV5-4, the J call TRBJ1-6, with D maybe TRBD1 (6 bases). CDR1 is SGHNT, CDR2 YYREEE, per germline (reference sequence). CDR3 length equals 14 residues. V lost 1 base and J lost 10, with 12 bases in between. Filled out from reference TRBV5-4 and TRBJ1-6, the complete variable domain reads ETGVTQSPTHLIKTRGQQVTLRCSSQSGHNTVSWYQQALGQGPQFIFQYYREEENGRGNFPPRFSGLQFPNYSSELNVNALELDDSALYLCASSLFQGNSPLHFGNGTRLTVT.

The V call is TRBV15, the J call TRBJ1-1; TRBD1 might be the D (6 bases). V gave up 9 bases and J gave up 0 bases, with 11 bases separating them. The CDR3 runs to 13 residues. Germline CDR1 LNHNV, CDR2 YYDKDF (reference sequence). CDR3 coding DNA: TGTGCCACTAGCGACAGGATGAACACTGAAGCTTTCTTT. Translated: CATSDRMNTEAFF.

This chain joins TRBV4-1 and TRBJ1-1; possible D gene TRBD1, 5 bases. The CDR3 covers 13 residues. The ends were cut back, 3 bases at V and 6 bases at J, with 11 bases in the middle. Germline-derived CDR1 and CDR2 are MGHRA and YSYEKL. The CDR3 protein is CASSQTLRAEAFF. The CDR3 DNA is TGCGCCAGCAGCCAGACCCTCAGGGCTGAAGCTTTCTTT.

The CDR3 nucleotides are TGTGCCATCAAGACTACCGGGACAGGGCGCAATGAGCAGTTCTTC. Translating gives CAIKTTGTGRNEQFF. This chain connects TRBV10-3 to TRBJ2-1, with 9 bases matching TRBD1. The CDR3 extends over 15 amino acids. Trimming cost V 7 bases and J 6 bases; bases outside gene matches: 10. Germline V lookup: CDR1 ENHRY, CDR2 SYGVKD.

The chain couples TRBV7-9 to TRBJ1-1; a weak D match, TRBD1 (5 bases). The V gene's germline CDR1 is SEHNR and CDR2 FQNEAQ (reference sequence). The CDR3 has 14 amino acids. The V end lost 0 bases, the J end lost 5 bases, and 10 bases lay between the germline ends. The CDR3 DNA reads as TGTGCCAGCAGCTTAGCGGAGGGGCGGACTGAAGCTTTCTTT. Its translation is CASSLAEGRTEAFF.

V and J are TRBV2 and TRBJ1-2; no clear D gene. The CDR3 is made up of 15 amino acids. Trimming pared 3 bases from V and 1 base from J, leaving 12 bases between. CDR1 is SNHLY and CDR2 is FYNNEI in the germline V gene. The CDR3 DNA reads TGTGCCAGCAGTGAGGAGGCGGAGCGTAACTATGGCTACACCTTC. Translating it yields CASSEEAERNYGYTF.

This clone was detected once. The chain employs TRBV9 and TRBJ1-5; D is unclear. The CDR3 loop spans 20 amino acids. CDR1 SGDLS and CDR2 YYNGEE come from the germline V gene. V was cut by 0 bases and J by 3 bases, with 25 bases left in between. CDR3 region: CASSVVVAQSRPVPNQPQHF. CDR3 DNA sequence: TGTGCCAGCAGCGTAGTAGTAGCGCAATCCCGTCCAGTCCCCAATCAGCCCCAGCATTTT. Using reference TRBV9 and TRBJ1-5 for the parts outside the CDR3, the full variable domain is DSGVTQTPKHLITATGQRVTLRCSPRSGDLSVYWYQQSLDQGLQFLIQYYNGEERAKGNILERFSAQQFPDLHSELNLSSLELGDSALYFCASSVVVAQSRPVPNQPQHFGDGTRLSIL.

The chain carries TRBV27 and TRBJ2-1; TRBD1 might be the D (7 bases). The CDR3 loop spans 13 amino acids. Trimming cost V 8 bases and J 3 bases, with 11 bases left between them. Looked up from germline, CDR1 is MNHEY and CDR2 is SMNVEV (reference sequence). The CDR3 DNA is TGTGCCAGCCGGAGGGACAGCTACAATGAGCAGTTCTTC. The encoded protein is CASRRDSYNEQFF.

This chain connects TRBV18 to TRBJ2-3, with 8 positions matching TRBD1. Germline CDR1 is KGHSH and CDR2 is LQKENI. The V segment lost 7 bases and the J segment 5 bases; nucleotides outside the gene matches: 5. CDR3 size: 13 residues. CDR3 amino acids: CASWTGLVDTQYF. In DNA, the CDR3 is TGTGCCAGCTGGACAGGGTTAGTAGATACGCAGTATTTT. The variable domain in full, with the rest retrieved from reference TRBV18 and TRBJ2-3, is NAGVMQNPRHLVRRRGQEARLRCSPMKGHSHVYWYRQLPEEGLKFMVYLQKENIIDESGMPKERFSAEFPKEGPSILRIQQVVRGDSAAYFCASWTGLVDTQYFGPGTRLTVL.

The chain is built from TRBV7-8 and TRBJ1-2; weak D call: TRBD1 (5 bases). The CDR3 is made up of 16 amino acids. Germline assignment: CDR1 SGHVS and CDR2 FQNEAQ. Trimming took 2 bases from V and 3 from J, leaving 16 bases between them. This CDR3 reads CASSLSRLAGHYGYTF. The CDR3 DNA sequence: TGTGCCAGCAGCTTATCGCGTCTGGCGGGGCACTATGGCTACACCTTC.

This sequence joins TRBV5-1 and TRBJ2-1; tentative D call: TRBD1 (6 bases). The CDR3 contains 16 residues. Looked up from germline, CDR1 is SGHRS and CDR2 is YFSETQ. V was trimmed by 4 bases and J by 3 bases, leaving 17 bases between them. Here the CDR3 DNA reads TGCGCCAGCAGCCTTACCTGGGGGCCCGTCTACAATGAGCAGTTCTTC. Its translation: CASSLTWGPVYNEQFF.

The chain uses TRBV10-2 and TRBJ2-7; D unresolved. The CDR3 covers 13 residues. The germline V and J ends were trimmed by 3 bases and 6 bases, with 12 bases remaining between them. Looked up from germline, CDR1 is WSHSY and CDR2 is SAAADI. The CDR3 sequence is CASSDRYSSEQYF. In DNA form, the CDR3 reads TGCGCCAGCAGTGATAGGTATAGTAGCGAGCAGTACTTC.

V and J are TRBV27 and TRBJ2-5, with D perhaps matching TRBD2 (6 bases). Germline V gives CDR1 MNHEY, CDR2 SMNVEV (reference sequence). V dropped 5 bases and J dropped 3 bases, with 13 bases sitting between them. CDR3 length: 14 residues. CDR3 in DNA: TGTGCCAGCAGTCCGGGACTGAGAAAAGAGACCCAGTACTTC. Protein sequence: CASSPGLRKETQYF.

The gene calls are TRBV28 and TRBJ1-1; 11 bases are a match to TRBD1. With 5 bases clipped from V and 3 bases from J, the junction kept 5 bases outside the gene matches. The germline V gene encodes CDR1 MDHEN and CDR2 SYDVKM. The CDR3 is 15 residues long. The CDR3: CASSPRDRGDTEAFF. Written as DNA, the CDR3 is TGTGCCAGCAGTCCCCGGGACAGGGGGGACACTGAAGCTTTCTTT.

V and J are TRBV6-5 and TRBJ1-1; D uncertain. Germline lookup yields CDR1 MNHEY and CDR2 SVGAGI. V was shortened by 5 bases and J by 5 bases, with 18 bases between the two germline ends. The CDR3 has 15 residues. CDR3 residues: CASSPPGPPGTEAFF. The CDR3 DNA reads TGTGCCAGCAGTCCCCCGGGCCCTCCGGGGACTGAAGCTTTCTTT.

CDR3: CASRGLEETQYF. The CDR3 coding sequence is TGCGCCAGCAGGGGACTGGAGGAGACCCAGTACTTC. The chain combines TRBV4-1 with TRBJ2-5, with a weak D call TRBD2 (6 bases). Trimming left V 6 bases short and J 5 bases short, with 10 bases between. This CDR3 is built from 12 residues. In germline, CDR1 is MGHRA, CDR2 YSYEKL.

The chain employs TRBV30 and TRBJ1-5; D is perhaps TRBD1 (6 bases). The CDR3 totals 18 residues. The V gene lost 5 bases and the J gene lost 5 bases, with 28 bases spanning the gap. Germline assignment: CDR1 GTSNPN and CDR2 SVGIG (reference sequence). CDR3 region: CAWPWTEKIPGWDQPQHF. The CDR3, as DNA: TGTGCCTGGCCCTGGACAGAAAAGATACCTGGGTGGGATCAGCCCCAGCATTTT.

The chain carries TRBV19 and TRBJ1-1; D is possibly TRBD1 (6 bases). The CDR3 length is 13 residues. The germline V gene has CDR1 LNHDA and CDR2 SQIVND (reference sequence). Trimming took off 3 bases at V and 4 bases at J, with 9 bases between the two ends. The CDR3 spells CASSIVGGTEAFF. CDR3 in DNA: TGTGCCAGTAGTATTGTAGGGGGCACTGAAGCTTTCTTT.

The table lists this clone with a count of one. CDR3 sequence reads: CSVVTGGGGTDTQYF. The DNA of the CDR3 is TGCAGCGTCGTCACAGGGGGAGGGGGCACAGATACGCAGTATTTT. The chain carries TRBV29-1 and TRBJ2-3; possibly TRBD1 for D (8 bases). Germline CDR1 SQVTM, CDR2 ANQGSEA. Trimming removed 6 bases at V and 1 base at J, with 17 bases between. The CDR3 extends over 15 amino acids.

The V and J genes are TRBV12-3 or TRBV12-4 and TRBJ2-2; no reliable D call. With 11 bases removed from V and 5 bases from J, the gap between germline ends came to 15 bases. This CDR3 comprises 13 residues. In DNA, the CDR3 is TGTGCCGCGCGCTCCCTTGGGACCGGGGAGCTGTTTTTT. Translation: CAARSLGTGELFF.